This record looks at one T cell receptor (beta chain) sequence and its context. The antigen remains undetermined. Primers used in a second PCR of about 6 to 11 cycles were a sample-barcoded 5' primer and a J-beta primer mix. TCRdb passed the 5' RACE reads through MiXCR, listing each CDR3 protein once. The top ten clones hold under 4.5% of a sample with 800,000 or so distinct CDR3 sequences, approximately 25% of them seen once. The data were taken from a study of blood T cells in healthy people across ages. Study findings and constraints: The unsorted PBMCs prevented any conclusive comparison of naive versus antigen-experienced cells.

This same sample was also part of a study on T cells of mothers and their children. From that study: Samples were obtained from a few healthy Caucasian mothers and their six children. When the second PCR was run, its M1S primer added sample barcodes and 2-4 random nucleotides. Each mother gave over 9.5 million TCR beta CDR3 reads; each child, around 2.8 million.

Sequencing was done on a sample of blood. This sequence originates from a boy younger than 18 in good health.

CDR3 protein: CASSRQGANTEAFF. The CDR3 nucleotides read TGTGCCAGTAGTAGACAGGGGGCGAACACTGAAGCTTTCTTT. The V gene is TRBV19, the J gene TRBJ1-1; 10 nucleotides align to TRBD1. J gave up 1 base and V 4 bases, and 0 bases lay outside the gene matches. CDR1 LNHDA and CDR2 SQIVND come from the germline V gene (reference sequence). This CDR3 comprises 14 residues. Drawing the rest from reference TRBV19 and TRBJ1-1, the complete variable domain is DGGITQSPKYLFRKEGQNVTLSCEQNLNHDAMYWYRQDPGQGLRLIYYSQIVNDFQKGDIAEGYSVSREKKESFPLTVTSAQKNPTAFYLCASSRQGANTEAFFGQGTRLTVV.